These 3 T cell receptor beta chains originate from one sample sequenced in a study of coeliac disease. Measured with immunoSEQ multiplex PCR; TCRdb has only the in-frame clones, and not every one. The sample yields roughly 2,000 clones, 61% seen once. Source material: lamina propria lymphocytes from the gut. The receptors come from a woman aged 25 to 39 with active celiac disease.

The rearrangement joins TRBV2 to TRBJ2-7; 7 bases match TRBD1. This CDR3 region has 16 residues. The trim removed 8 bases at V and 0 bases at J, leaving 13 bases unmatched. Germline V gene data show CDR1 as SNHLY and CDR2 as FYNNEI. CDR3 in DNA: TGTGCCAGCGAGGTGATTAGGACAGGACTCTCCTACGAGCAGTACTTC. The encoded protein is CASEVIRTGLSYEQYF. Full variable domain (rest looked up from reference TRBV2 and TRBJ2-7): EPEVTQTPSHQVTQMGQEVILRCVPISNHLYFYWYRQILGQKVEFLVSFYNNEISEKSEIFDDQFSVERPDGSNFTLKIRSTKLEDSAMYFCASEVIRTGLSYEQYFGPGTRLTVT.

The chain joins TRBV7-9 to TRBJ1-1; D may be TRBD1 (5 bases). This CDR3 has 14 residues. Deletions cut 3 bases from V and 3 bases from J, with 11 bases between. Germline V gene lookup returns CDR1 SEHNR and CDR2 FQNEAQ (reference sequence). CDR3 in DNA: TGTGCCAGCAGCTTTAGTGGCAGGGACACTGAAGCTTTCTTT. This encodes CASSFSGRDTEAFF.

The chain couples TRBV5-4 to TRBJ2-7; possible D gene TRBD2, 6 bases. CDR1 and CDR2 (germline): SGHNT, YYREEE (reference sequence). The length of the CDR3 is 15 residues. V was trimmed by 4 bases and J by 4 bases, leaving 18 bases between them. CDR3: CASSPARGLGYEQYF. Here the CDR3 DNA reads TGTGCCAGCAGCCCAGCCCGGGGACTTGGATACGAGCAGTACTTC. Supplemented by reference TRBV5-4 and TRBJ2-7, the full variable domain reads ETGVTQSPTHLIKTRGQQVTLRCSSQSGHNTVSWYQQALGQGPQFIFQYYREEENGRGNFPPRFSGLQFPNYSSELNVNALELDDSALYLCASSPARGLGYEQYFGPGTRLTVT.